The 12 T cell receptor beta chains below were found in one sample sequenced in a study of blood T cell repertoires in COVID-19. Using immunoSEQ multiplex PCR, the repertoire was profiled, and TCRdb retains in-frame clones only, with some absent. Among roughly 140,000 clones listed, about 88% were seen once. The specimen sequenced was peripheral blood. These receptors were obtained from a human donor in a cohort sampled during active COVID-19.

This clone was counted once. This rearrangement joins TRBV18 to TRBJ2-1; 10 bases agree with TRBD2. V lost 2 bases and J lost 10; bases outside the gene matches: 8. The CDR3 totals 15 residues. The V gene's germline CDR1 is KGHSH and CDR2 LQKENI. For the CDR3, the DNA is TGTGCCAGCTCACCATCCGGACTAGCGGCAGGGGAGCAGTTCTTC. Translating it yields CASSPSGLAAGEQFF.

V and J are TRBV19 and TRBJ2-7; 8 bases match TRBD1. There are 15 residues in the CDR3. Germline CDR1 is LNHDA and CDR2 is SQIVND (reference sequence). The junction had 5 bases not matched to a gene; V was cut back by 3 bases and J by 1 base. The CDR3 sequence: CASSITGGQSYEQYF. The CDR3 DNA reads TGTGCCAGTAGTATTACAGGGGGACAGTCCTACGAGCAGTACTTC.

The chain recombines TRBV19 with TRBJ1-2; possibly TRBD1 for D (5 bases). Deletions cut 2 bases from V and 3 bases from J, with 10 bases between. The CDR3 runs 14 residues. Looked up from germline, CDR1 is LNHDA and CDR2 is SQIVND (reference sequence). Here the CDR3 reads CASSIKGRYYGYTF. Here the CDR3 DNA reads TGTGCCAGTAGTATAAAGGGGCGGTACTATGGCTACACCTTC.

The rearrangement links TRBV18 to TRBJ2-1; a weak D match, TRBD1 (6 bases). Trimming took off 2 bases at V and 7 bases at J, with 12 bases between the two ends. From germline, CDR1 is KGHSH and CDR2 LQKENI. The CDR3 is made up of 14 amino acids. The CDR3 DNA follows: TGTGCCAGCTCACCATTAAGTAGGGGGAATGAGCAGTTCTTC. It translates to CASSPLSRGNEQFF. Using reference TRBV18 and TRBJ2-1 for the parts outside the CDR3, the full variable domain is NAGVMQNPRHLVRRRGQEARLRCSPMKGHSHVYWYRQLPEEGLKFMVYLQKENIIDESGMPKERFSAEFPKEGPSILRIQQVVRGDSAAYFCASSPLSRGNEQFFGPGTRLTVL.

The rearrangement joins TRBV5-4 to TRBJ2-7; 13 bases map to TRBD2. Trimming removed 4 bases from V and 5 bases from J; junction bases left unmatched: 9. This CDR3 has 16 amino acids. Germline-derived CDR1 and CDR2 are SGHNT and YYREEE (reference sequence). The CDR3: CASSPLTSGRADEQYF. The DNA of the CDR3 is TGTGCCAGCAGCCCCCTCACTAGCGGGAGGGCGGACGAGCAGTACTTC.

The chain uses TRBV27 and TRBJ1-6; the D is unclear. Trimming took off 3 bases at V and 4 bases at J, with 10 bases between the two ends. There are 15 residues in the CDR3. CDR1 is MNHEY and CDR2 is SMNVEV in the germline V gene (reference sequence). CDR3 amino acids: CASSFPPHYNSPLHF. CDR3 coding DNA: TGTGCCAGCAGTTTTCCTCCACATTATAATTCACCCCTCCACTTT.

The genes are TRBV11-2 and TRBJ2-1; 13 nucleotides line up with TRBD2. There are 16 residues in the CDR3. V lost 2 bases to trimming and J lost 8 bases; unmatched junction nucleotides: 6. CDR1 is SGHAT, CDR2 FQNNGV, per germline. CDR3 sequence: CASSLRGLAGVDEQFF. CDR3 sequence (DNA): TGTGCCAGCAGCTTACGCGGACTAGCGGGAGTCGATGAGCAGTTCTTC. The full variable domain, its missing parts supplied by reference TRBV11-2 and TRBJ2-1, is EAGVAQSPRYKIIEKRQSVAFWCNPISGHATLYWYQQILGQGPKLLIQFQNNGVVDDSQLPKDRFSAERLKGVDSTLKIQPAKLEDSAVYLCASSLRGLAGVDEQFFGPGTRLTVL.

The V call is TRBV4-3, the J call TRBJ2-7; TRBD1 matches at 7 bases. J lost 5 bases, V lost 4 bases, and 14 bases had no gene match. Germline CDR1 LGHNA, CDR2 YSLEER. CDR3 length: 16 residues. This chain's CDR3 is CASSRNLETGTNEQYF. The CDR3 DNA reads as TGCGCCAGCAGCCGCAATTTGGAGACAGGGACCAACGAGCAGTACTTC.

The chain carries TRBV11-2 and TRBJ1-6, with 7 positions matching TRBD1. With 1 base clipped from V and 7 bases from J, the junction kept 4 bases outside the gene matches. Germline CDR1 SGHAT, CDR2 FQNNGV. This CDR3 contains 15 residues. The CDR3 spells CASSLVRTGNSPLHF. The CDR3 DNA reads TGTGCCAGCAGCTTAGTGCGGACAGGCAATTCACCCCTCCACTTT. Full variable domain (outside the CDR3, taken from reference TRBV11-2 and TRBJ1-6): EAGVAQSPRYKIIEKRQSVAFWCNPISGHATLYWYQQILGQGPKLLIQFQNNGVVDDSQLPKDRFSAERLKGVDSTLKIQPAKLEDSAVYLCASSLVRTGNSPLHFGNGTRLTVT.

The V and J genes are TRBV19 and TRBJ1-1; D is unresolved. The V end lost 1 base, the J end lost 7 bases, and 4 bases lay between the germline ends. From germline, CDR1 is LNHDA and CDR2 SQIVND (reference sequence). This CDR3 has 11 amino acids. The CDR3 sequence: CASSIGLEAFF. The DNA for the CDR3 is TGTGCCAGTAGTATAGGGCTTGAAGCTTTCTTT.

The chain recombines TRBV27 with TRBJ2-7; 10 nucleotides line up with TRBD2. Looked up from germline, CDR1 is MNHEY and CDR2 is SMNVEV (reference sequence). V dropped 3 bases and J dropped 3; count of bases not matched to a gene: 2. The CDR3 is 14 residues long. The CDR3 coding sequence is TGTGCCAGCAGTTTGACTAGCGGGCACTACGAGCAGTACTTC. This codes for CASSLTSGHYEQYF.

This chain links TRBV7-2 with TRBJ2-2, with a weak D call TRBD1 (6 bases). Between the trimmed V and J ends, which lost 2 bases and 7 bases, there was a span of 11 bases. The germline V gene has CDR1 SGHTA and CDR2 FQGNSA. This CDR3 region has 14 residues. The CDR3 coding sequence is TGTGCCAGCAGCTTATGGGGGCAGAGCGGGGAGCTGTTTTTT. Its protein is CASSLWGQSGELFF.